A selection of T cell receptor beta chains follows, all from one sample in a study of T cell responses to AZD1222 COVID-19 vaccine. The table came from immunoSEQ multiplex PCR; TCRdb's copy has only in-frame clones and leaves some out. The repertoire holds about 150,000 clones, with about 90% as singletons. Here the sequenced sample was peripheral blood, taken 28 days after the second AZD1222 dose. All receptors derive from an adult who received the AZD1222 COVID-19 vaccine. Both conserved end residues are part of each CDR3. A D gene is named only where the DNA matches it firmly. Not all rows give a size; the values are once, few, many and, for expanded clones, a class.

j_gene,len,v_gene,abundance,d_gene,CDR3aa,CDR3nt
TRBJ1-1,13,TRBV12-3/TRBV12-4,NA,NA,CASSYWTSGGTFF,TGTGCCAGCAGTTACTGGACAAGCGGAGGGACTTTCTTT
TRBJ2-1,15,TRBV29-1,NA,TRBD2,CSVESGSSSYNEQFF,TGCAGCGTTGAAAGCGGGAGTAGCTCCTACAATGAGCAGTTCTTC
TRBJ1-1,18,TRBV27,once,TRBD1,CASSLLRQGPLGNTEAFF,TGTGCCAGCAGTTTATTACGACAGGGACCCCTTGGGAACACTGAAGCTTTCTTT
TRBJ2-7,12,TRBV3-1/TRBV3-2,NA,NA,CASSPLGYEQYF,TGTGCCAGCAGCCCACTCGGCTACGAGCAGTACTTC
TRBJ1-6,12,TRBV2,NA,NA,CASSQNNSPLHF,TGTGCCAGCAGTCAGAATAATTCACCCCTCCACTTT
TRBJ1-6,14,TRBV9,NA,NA,CASSVGVRDSPLHF,TGTGCCAGCAGCGTAGGGGTCAGGGATTCACCCCTCCACTTT
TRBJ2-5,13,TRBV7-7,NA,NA,CASSLVGGETQYF,TGTGCTAGCAGCTTAGTTGGGGGGGAGACCCAGTACTTC
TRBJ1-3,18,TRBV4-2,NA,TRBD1,CASSQGGTGGVDGNTIYF,TGTGCCAGCAGCCAAGGGGGAACAGGGGGCGTAGATGGAAACACCATATATTTT
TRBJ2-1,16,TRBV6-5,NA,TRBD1,CASSYYLGQGAYEQFF,TGTGCCAGCAGTTACTATCTGGGACAGGGGGCCTATGAGCAGTTCTTC
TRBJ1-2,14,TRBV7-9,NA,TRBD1,CASSRKGQGTGYTF,TGTGCCAGCAGCCGAAAAGGACAGGGGACCGGCTACACCTTC
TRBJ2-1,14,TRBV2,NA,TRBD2,CASNRASGGNEQFF,TGTGCCAGCAACCGGGCTAGCGGGGGGAATGAGCAGTTCTTC
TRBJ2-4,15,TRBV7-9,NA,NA,CASSLPGLAKNIQYF,TGTGCCAGCAGCCTCCCGGGTCTAGCCAAAAACATTCAGTACTTC
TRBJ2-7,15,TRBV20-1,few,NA,CSASGRAGPTYEQYF,TGCAGTGCTAGTGGTCGGGCAGGGCCGACCTACGAGCAGTACTTC
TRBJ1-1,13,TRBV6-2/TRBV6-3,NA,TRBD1,CASSDPGGTEAFF,TGTGCCAGCAGTGATCCAGGGGGCACTGAAGCTTTCTTT
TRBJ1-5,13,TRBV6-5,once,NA,CASRGERVQPQHF,TGTGCCAGCAGAGGGGAAAGGGTTCAGCCCCAGCATTTT
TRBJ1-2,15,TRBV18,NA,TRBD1,CASSLTTGGDYGYTF,TGTGCCAGCTCACTGACGACAGGGGGCGACTATGGCTACACCTTC
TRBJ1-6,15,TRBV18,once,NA,CASSPTGDPNSPLHF,TGTGCCAGCTCGCCAACCGGGGACCCTAATTCACCCCTCCACTTT
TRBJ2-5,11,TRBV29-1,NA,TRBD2,CSARGGETQYF,TGCAGCGCTCGGGGGGGCGAGACCCAGTACTTC
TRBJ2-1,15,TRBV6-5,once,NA,CASSRAGTPSDEQFF,TGTGCCAGCAGTCGAGCCGGGACCCCCTCGGATGAGCAGTTCTTC
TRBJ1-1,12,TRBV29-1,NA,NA,CSAGTMNTEAFF,TGCAGCGCCGGTACTATGAACACTGAAGCTTTCTTT
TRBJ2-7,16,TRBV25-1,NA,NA,CASSESSFGVGDEQYF,TGTGCCAGCAGTGAATCTAGCTTCGGAGTGGGGGACGAGCAGTACTTC
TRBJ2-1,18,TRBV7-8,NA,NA,CASSLVATRDQSWNEQFF,TGTGCCAGCAGCTTAGTCGCGACCCGGGACCAGTCATGGAATGAGCAGTTCTTC
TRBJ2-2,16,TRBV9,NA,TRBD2,CASSPAGLAVTGELFF,TGTGCCAGCAGCCCCGCGGGACTAGCGGTCACCGGGGAGCTGTTTTTT
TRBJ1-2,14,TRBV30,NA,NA,CAWSVPRAGYGYTF,TGTGCCTGGAGTGTCCCCCGGGCAGGCTATGGCTACACCTTC
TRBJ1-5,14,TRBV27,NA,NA,CASSQGTPNQPQHF,TGTGCCAGCAGCCAAGGGACACCTAATCAGCCCCAGCATTTT
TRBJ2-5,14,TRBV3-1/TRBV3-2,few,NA,CASSQDLTEETQYF,TGTGCCAGCAGCCAAGATTTGACAGAAGAGACCCAGTACTTC
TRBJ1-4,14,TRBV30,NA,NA,CAWSVRGAAEKLFF,TGTGCCTGGAGTGTACGAGGGGCGGCTGAAAAACTGTTTTTT
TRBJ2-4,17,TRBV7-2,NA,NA,CASSSRSWAEIRDIQYF,TGTGCCAGCAGCTCCCGGTCGTGGGCCGAAATTAGGGACATTCAGTACTTC
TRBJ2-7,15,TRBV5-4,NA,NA,CASSLSSYSSYEQYF,TGTGCCAGCAGCTTGTCAAGTTATAGCTCCTACGAGCAGTACTTC
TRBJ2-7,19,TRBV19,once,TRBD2,CASSIDWPSGSLGSREQYF,TGTGCCAGTAGTATAGATTGGCCTAGCGGGAGTCTGGGGAGCCGCGAGCAGTACTTC
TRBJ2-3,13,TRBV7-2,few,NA,CASSLPSTDTQYF,TGTGCCAGCAGTTTGCCCTCCACAGATACGCAGTATTTT
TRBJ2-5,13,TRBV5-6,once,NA,CASSSWTDETQYF,TGTGCCAGCAGTTCTTGGACAGACGAGACCCAGTACTTC
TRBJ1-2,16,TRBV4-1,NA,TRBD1,CASSHDGQGGNYGYTF,TGCGCCAGCAGCCATGATGGACAGGGGGGTAACTATGGCTACACCTTC
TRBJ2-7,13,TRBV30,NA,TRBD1,CAWTSGTGYEQYF,TGTGCCTGGACATCCGGGACAGGCTACGAGCAGTACTTC
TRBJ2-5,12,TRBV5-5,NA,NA,CASSSFQETQYF,TGTGCCAGCAGCTCGTTTCAAGAGACCCAGTACTTC
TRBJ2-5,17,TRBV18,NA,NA,CASSPQLTAGPQETQYF,TGTGCCAGCTCACCACAGTTGACGGCGGGACCCCAAGAGACCCAGTACTTC
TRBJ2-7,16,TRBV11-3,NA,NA,CASSHTRVGGWNEQYF,TGTGCCAGCAGCCACACGCGGGTTGGGGGCTGGAACGAGCAGTACTTC
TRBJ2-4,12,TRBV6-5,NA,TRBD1,CASRGQGYIQYF,TGTGCCAGCAGGGGACAGGGTTACATTCAGTACTTC
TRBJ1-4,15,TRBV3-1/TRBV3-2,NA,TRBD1,CASSPPGQSNEKLFF,TGTGCCAGCAGCCCACCGGGACAGTCAAATGAAAAACTGTTTTTT
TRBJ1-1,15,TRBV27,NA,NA,CASSFRGGGNTEAFF,TGTGCCAGCAGTTTCCGGGGAGGGGGGAACACTGAAGCTTTCTTT
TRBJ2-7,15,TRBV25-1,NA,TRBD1,CASSEGDRGRYEQYF,TGTGCCAGCAGTGAGGGGGACAGGGGGCGATACGAGCAGTACTTC
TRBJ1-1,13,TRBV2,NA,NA,CASKETGNTEAFF,TGTGCCAGCAAGGAGACGGGGAACACTGAAGCTTTCTTT
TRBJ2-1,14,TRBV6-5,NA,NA,CASSTSPGDNEQFF,TGTGCCAGCAGTACGTCCCCCGGGGATAATGAGCAGTTCTTC
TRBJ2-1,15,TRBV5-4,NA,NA,CASSLALAWGNEQFF,TGTGCCAGCAGCTTGGCCCTAGCGTGGGGCAATGAGCAGTTCTTC
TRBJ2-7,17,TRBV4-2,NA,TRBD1,CASSSPPGTGVSYEQYF,TGTGCCAGCAGCTCACCACCCGGGACAGGGGTTTCCTACGAGCAGTACTTC